This T cell receptor (beta chain) was recovered during a study of CD8 T cells in ankylosing spondylitis. Study-wide results and caveats: The authors found the disease-linked clones to be CD8+ and relatively rare in peripheral blood. Disease-linked clones were reportedly significantly enriched in matched ankylosing spondylitis synovial fluid. Within ankylosing spondylitis blood, a TCR beta motif made up of several highly homologous variants appeared to be characteristic. Previously reported in reactive arthritis synovial fluid and blood were some of the motif variants.

As the method for making TCR beta libraries, quantitative 5'-RACE with molecular barcodes was used. A single record per CDR3 protein comes from TCRdb applying MiXCR to the 5' RACE reads. The table shows about 450,000 distinct CDR3 sequences, with roughly 27% occurring only once. Of note for this clonotype: As yet, its antigen is unknown.

Trimming took 2 bases from V and 5 from J, leaving 11 bases between them. This CDR3 has 13 amino acids. Germline assignment: CDR1 SGDLS and CDR2 YYNGEE. The clonotype originates from a male donor with ankylosing spondylitis. The sample comprised blood, either unsorted or a sorted T cell fraction (not recorded which). The chain employs TRBV9 and TRBJ2-7, with no clear D. This CDR3 is CASSVGFSDEQYF. CDR3 bases: TGTGCCAGCAGCGTTGGGTTCTCAGACGAGCAGTACTTC.